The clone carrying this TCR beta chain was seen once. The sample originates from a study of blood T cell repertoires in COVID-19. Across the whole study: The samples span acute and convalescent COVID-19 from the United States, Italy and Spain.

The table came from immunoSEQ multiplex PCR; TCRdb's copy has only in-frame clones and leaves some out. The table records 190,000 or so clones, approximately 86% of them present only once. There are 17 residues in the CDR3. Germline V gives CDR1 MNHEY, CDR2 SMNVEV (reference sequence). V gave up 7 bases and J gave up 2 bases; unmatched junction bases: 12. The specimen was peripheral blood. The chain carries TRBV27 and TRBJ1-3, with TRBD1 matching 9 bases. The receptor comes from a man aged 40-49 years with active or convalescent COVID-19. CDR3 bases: TGTGCCAGCACCGATACGGACAGGGGATCGACTGGAAACACCATATATTTT. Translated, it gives CASTDTDRGSTGNTIYF.